This T cell receptor beta chain stems from a study of blood T cell repertoires in COVID-19. Study overall: From T cells, B-cell-depleted T cells, or PBMCs came the material, which was cDNA or gDNA.

The CDR3 is 17 amino acids. V shed 0 bases and J 0 bases; nucleotides not matched to a gene: 5. Per germline, CDR1 LGHDT and CDR2 YNNKEL (reference sequence). Per the study methods: Researchers report that nucleated cell counts were estimated from reference gene primer amplification. The data were produced by immunoSEQ multiplex PCR, yet TCRdb's version contains in-frame clones alone and is incomplete. Clone size and the V and J calls come from that table; the DNA yielded D and trimming. The sample contains roughly 200,000 clones, 65% to 85% of which appear only once. The sample comprised peripheral blood. This TCR was recovered from a woman older than 75 with acute or convalescent COVID-19. The V and J genes are TRBV3-1 (or the pseudogene TRBV3-2) and TRBJ2-3, with TRBD2 matching 8 bases. As DNA, the CDR3 is TGTGCCAGCAGCCAAGACCCGAGCGGGGGCAGCACAGATACGCAGTATTTT. Translated, it gives CASSQDPSGGSTDTQYF.